The rows below give T cell receptor beta chains drawn from one sample of a study of CD4 T cells in relation to SARS-CoV-2 and coronaviruses. Profiling relied on immunoSEQ multiplex PCR, and the TCRdb table lists in-frame clones only, not all of them. The sample includes about 68,000 clones, just over 90% of them seen just once. Sequences were obtained from naive CD4+ T cells from PBMCs. The receptors shown here come from a human donor in good health. Each CDR3 is given with its conserved first and last residue. The order of the fields is V gene, D gene, clone size, J gene, CDR3 DNA, CDR3 protein. A D gene is named only where the DNA matches it firmly. The size of a clone is reported for some rows only, either as once, few or many, or as a class for expanded clones.

TRBV7-2	.	.	TRBJ1-5	TGTGCCAGCAGCTTAAGCGGCAGTTTGAGCAATCAGCCCCAGCATTTT	CASSLSGSLSNQPQHF
TRBV28	.	.	TRBJ2-7	TGTGCCAGCAACCAGGGCTACGAGCAGTACTTC	CASNQGYEQYF
TRBV9	TRBD2	once	TRBJ2-3	TGTGCCAGCAGCGTCCGGGACTACGACACAGATACGCAGTATTTT	CASSVRDYDTDTQYF
TRBV24-1	TRBD2	.	TRBJ2-1	TGTGCCACCAGTACCCCTAGCGGGGAGGGCCCCAATGAGCAGTTCTTC	CATSTPSGEGPNEQFF
TRBV28	.	.	TRBJ2-5	TGTGCCAGTCGTTTTTTAAGGGGTTGGCAAGAGACCCAGTACTTC	CASRFLRGWQETQYF
TRBV3-1/TRBV3-2	.	.	TRBJ1-6	TGTGCCAGCAGCCCCACCGGTCCTTCACCCCTCCACTTT	CASSPTGPSPLHF
TRBV7-9	.	.	TRBJ1-1	TGTGCCAGCAGCCCAGGGCTCACTGAAGCTTTCTTT	CASSPGLTEAFF
TRBV30	TRBD1	.	TRBJ1-5	TGTGCCTGGAGTGTAGGGACAGGGGACAATCAGCCCCAGCATTTT	CAWSVGTGDNQPQHF
TRBV6-2/TRBV6-3	.	.	TRBJ2-7	TGTGCCAGCAGTTACAATGCCCTTGACCCCCGGTACGAGCAGTACTTC	CASSYNALDPRYEQYF
TRBV5-1	TRBD2	.	TRBJ2-7	TGCGCCAGCAGCAAACTAGCGGGAGGGCCTGGCGAGCAGTACTTC	CASSKLAGGPGEQYF
TRBV5-1	TRBD1	.	TRBJ2-2	TGCGCCAGCAGCCTGACAGGGGCCGGGGAGCTGTTTTTT	CASSLTGAGELFF
TRBV14	.	.	TRBJ1-2	TGTGCCAGCAGCCAAGGGGCCCGGGGCATTAACTATGGCTACACCTTC	CASSQGARGINYGYTF
TRBV29-1	TRBD2	.	TRBJ2-7	TGCAGCGTTGGTCTAGCGGGAGCTTATTACGAGCAGTACTTC	CSVGLAGAYYEQYF
TRBV5-4	.	.	TRBJ1-6	TGTGCCAGCACCTGGGGGGGGACCGTCTATAATTCACCCCTCCACTTT	CASTWGGTVYNSPLHF
TRBV5-1	.	.	TRBJ2-2	TGCGCCAGCAGCGACAACTACCCCGGGGAGCTGTTTTTT	CASSDNYPGELFF
TRBV10-1	.	.	TRBJ1-1	TGCGCCAGCAGTGAGAATTCCGGGGGCGTCTCTGAAGCTTTCTTT	CASSENSGGVSEAFF
TRBV30	.	once	TRBJ2-5	TGTGCCTGGAGCGGGACCGCCGGACTCCAGTACTTC	CAWSGTAGLQYF
TRBV9	TRBD2	.	TRBJ2-5	TGTGCCAGCAGCTTCAGACTAGCGGAAGAGACCCAGTACTTC	CASSFRLAEETQYF
TRBV18	.	.	TRBJ1-1	TGTGCCAGCTCACCCCTCGCAGAGTCTAGGAACACTGAAGCTTTCTTT	CASSPLAESRNTEAFF
TRBV10-3	.	.	TRBJ2-7	TGTGCCATCCGTAGCCGGACTAACTCCTACGAGCAGTACTTC	CAIRSRTNSYEQYF
TRBV5-1	TRBD2	.	TRBJ2-5	TGCGCCAGCAGCAAAACGGGACTAGCGCTCCAAGAGACCCAGTACTTC	CASSKTGLALQETQYF
TRBV28	.	.	TRBJ1-6	TGTGCCAGCATAAGGAGCTCCTATAATTCACCCCTCCACTTT	CASIRSSYNSPLHF
TRBV27	TRBD1	.	TRBJ1-2	TGTGCCAGCAGTTTCACCCAGGGGGCGGGGTACTATGGCTACACCTTC	CASSFTQGAGYYGYTF
TRBV7-2	.	once	TRBJ1-1	TGTGCCAGCAGCTTGACAGGAATGAACACTGAAGCTTTCTTT	CASSLTGMNTEAFF
TRBV7-2	TRBD1	.	TRBJ1-2	TGTGCCAGCAGCTCTTACCTCGGGACAGGGGGTATTGGCTACACCTTC	CASSSYLGTGGIGYTF
TRBV6-1	.	.	TRBJ1-4	TGTGCCAGCAGTGAGGGGGTGGAGGAAAAACTGTTTTTT	CASSEGVEEKLFF
TRBV5-1	.	.	TRBJ2-1	TGCGCCAGCAGACCCTCCTACAATGAGCAGTTCTTC	CASRPSYNEQFF
TRBV2	TRBD2	.	TRBJ2-1	TGTGCCAGCACCAGCGGGGGGGCCATTGAGCAGTTCTTC	CASTSGGAIEQFF
TRBV27	TRBD1	.	TRBJ2-7	TGTGCCAGCAGTAAGGGGACAGCCTACGAGCAGTACTTC	CASSKGTAYEQYF
TRBV6-6	.	once	TRBJ2-1	TGTGCCAGCAGCTACCGGGACCGGTACAATGAGCAGTTCTTC	CASSYRDRYNEQFF
TRBV24-1	.	once	TRBJ1-5	TGTGCCACCAGTGATTTCAATCAGCCCCAGCATTTT	CATSDFNQPQHF
TRBV5-4	TRBD1	.	TRBJ1-1	TGTGCCAGCAGCTGGGGATCCCGGGACAGCAACACTGAAGCTTTCTTT	CASSWGSRDSNTEAFF
TRBV28	.	.	TRBJ1-1	TGTGCCAGCAGTTTAGTGAACACTGAAGCTTTCTTT	CASSLVNTEAFF
TRBV24-1	.	once	TRBJ2-1	TGTGCCACCAGTGGGGGGAAAGGTTTTTATAATGAGCAGTTCTTC	CATSGGKGFYNEQFF
TRBV10-3	.	.	TRBJ2-5	TGTGCCATCAGTGCGGGTAGCCAAGAGACCCAGTACTTC	CAISAGSQETQYF
TRBV5-1	TRBD1	.	TRBJ1-1	TGCGCCAGCCTCCCCACAGGGGGAAGGGACACTGAAGCTTTCTTT	CASLPTGGRDTEAFF
TRBV5-1	TRBD2	.	TRBJ2-3	TGCGCCAGCAGCTTCCATCGGACTAGCGGGGGGGAGACAGATACGCAGTATTTT	CASSFHRTSGGETDTQYF
TRBV18	TRBD1	.	TRBJ1-2	TGTGCCAGCTCACCACCGCGGACAGGATCTAACTATGGCTACACCTTC	CASSPPRTGSNYGYTF
TRBV6-4	.	.	TRBJ2-2	TGTGCCAGCAGTGGTACCGGGGAGCTGTTTTTT	CASSGTGELFF
TRBV2	.	.	TRBJ1-5	TGTGCCAGCAGTGAAGGCTTGGGGGGCGGGGGTCAGCCCCAGCATTTT	CASSEGLGGGGQPQHF
TRBV28	TRBD1	.	TRBJ2-1	TGTGCCAGCAGTTCGCCGGGGGACAGGCCGCAGTTCTTC	CASSSPGDRPQFF
TRBV7-2	.	.	TRBJ1-3	TGTGCCAGCAGCAGCAGGGGAACTGGAAACACCATATATTTT	CASSSRGTGNTIYF
TRBV5-1	TRBD2	once	TRBJ2-1	TGCGCCAGCAGCCAACTACTAGCGGGAGGATACAATGAGCAGTTCTTC	CASSQLLAGGYNEQFF
TRBV18	.	.	TRBJ2-3	TGTGCCAGCTCACCAATCCAGCAGACGACTACCACAGATACGCAGTATTTT	CASSPIQQTTTTDTQYF
TRBV7-7	TRBD1	.	TRBJ2-7	TGTGCTAGCAGCTTGGGACAGAGCTCCTACGAGCAGTACTTC	CASSLGQSSYEQYF
TRBV30	.	once	TRBJ1-2	TGTGCCTGGACCGGGGCCTCAGGGTATGGCTACACCTTC	CAWTGASGYGYTF
TRBV19	.	.	TRBJ2-7	TGTGCCAGTAGTATAGGAAGCAGCTCTTTGGAGCAGTACTTC	CASSIGSSSLEQYF
TRBV6-4	.	.	TRBJ2-5	TGTGCCAGCTCTCGGGCCCCCGGGGAGACCCAGTACTTC	CASSRAPGETQYF
TRBV7-9	TRBD2	.	TRBJ2-2	TGTGCCAGCAGCTTGCCTAGCGGGAGCGGTGGCACCGGGGAGCTGTTTTTT	CASSLPSGSGGTGELFF
TRBV27	.	few	TRBJ1-6	TGTGCCAGCAGTTTACGGGGTCGGGAGAGCTCCTATAATTCACCCCTCCACTTT	CASSLRGRESSYNSPLHF
TRBV25-1	.	.	TRBJ1-2	TGTGCCAGCAGGATTTCCGGCGGGGGCGACGGGGGCTACACCTTC	CASRISGGGDGGYTF
TRBV28	TRBD1	.	TRBJ1-1	TGTGCCAGCCCTTTGGGGCCCGGGACAGGGCCCCCTAACACTGAAGCTTTCTTT	CASPLGPGTGPPNTEAFF